This entry lists 11 T cell receptor beta chains sequenced from one sample in a study of memory CD4+ T cells and cytomegalovirus serostatus. Assay used: immunoSEQ multiplex PCR; TCRdb lists only in-frame clones, some missing. The sample has 45,000 to 65,000 clones; around 78% are singletons. The sort gate was single viable CD3+CD4+CD8-CD45RO+ cells for memory CD4+ T cells. Source material: memory CD4+ T cells from blood. These receptors were taken from an adult in good health and CMV-seronegative.

The CDR3 coding sequence is TGTGCCAGCAGTTTAGAGGACAGGGGCGGTTATGGCTACACCTTC. Its protein is CASSLEDRGGYGYTF. The gene calls are TRBV28 and TRBJ1-2, with 9 bases matching TRBD1. The length of the CDR3 is 15 residues. CDR1 and CDR2 (germline): MDHEN, SYDVKM. With 2 bases clipped from V and 5 bases from J, the junction kept 6 bases outside the gene matches.

This clone appeared a few times. The chain is built from TRBV12-5 and TRBJ1-1; 7 positions match TRBD1. Trimming cost V 6 bases and J 4 bases; bases outside gene matches: 2. Per the germline V gene, CDR1 is LGHNT and CDR2 is FRNRAP. CDR3 size: 12 residues. For the CDR3, the DNA is TGTGCTAGTGGGACAGGGAGCACTGAAGCTTTCTTT. This sequence encodes CASGTGSTEAFF.

The rearrangement links TRBV7-9 to TRBJ2-3, with D unresolved. The CDR3 totals 15 residues. Trimming cost V 2 bases and J 0 bases, with 9 bases left between them. The germline CDR1 and CDR2 sequences are SEHNR and FQNEAQ (reference sequence). The CDR3 protein is CASSLKSVSTDTQYF. CDR3 bases: TGTGCCAGCAGCTTAAAGTCTGTAAGCACAGATACGCAGTATTTT.

The J gene is TRBJ1-1, the V gene TRBV2; D possibly corresponds to TRBD1 (5 bases). The germline gives CDR1 SNHLY, CDR2 FYNNEI. CDR3 size: 13 residues. V lost 7 bases, J lost 0 bases, and 9 bases lay in between. The CDR3 spells CASIDRLNTEAFF. In DNA, the CDR3 is TGTGCCAGCATCGACAGACTGAACACTGAAGCTTTCTTT.

The CDR3 region has the DNA TGTGCCAGCAGGAGGGGGACTAATGAAAAACTGTTTTTT. This codes for CASRRGTNEKLFF. The rearrangement links TRBV2 to TRBJ1-4; maybe TRBD1 (6 bases). The V gene lost 6 bases and the J gene lost 2 bases, with 7 bases spanning the gap. The length of the CDR3 is 13 residues. CDR1 and CDR2 (germline): SNHLY, FYNNEI.

In its sample, this clone was seen once. The J gene is TRBJ1-6, the V gene TRBV25-1; 7 bases map to TRBD1. Germline CDR1 is MGHDK and CDR2 is SYGVNS. CDR3 length: 15 residues. The V and J ends lost 5 bases and 10 bases, in that order; junction bases with no gene match: 11. CDR3 amino acids: CASSRRQGMESPLHF. The DNA of the CDR3 is TGTGCCAGCAGTCGAAGACAGGGAATGGAGTCACCCCTCCACTTT. The complete variable domain, with remaining parts taken from reference TRBV25-1 and TRBJ1-6, reads EADIYQTPRYLVIGTGKKITLECSQTMGHDKMYWYQQDPGMELHLIHYSYGVNSTEKGDLSSESTVSRIRTEHFPLTLESARPSHTSQYLCASSRRQGMESPLHFGNGTRLTVT.

This clone was seen once. V and J are TRBV4-3 and TRBJ2-7, with 10 bases that match TRBD1. CDR3 length: 16 amino acids. The V gene's germline CDR1 is LGHNA and CDR2 YSLEER. The trim removed 4 bases at V and 2 bases at J, leaving 8 bases unmatched. Here the CDR3 reads CASSPQGGQGTYEQYF. The CDR3 bases are TGCGCCAGCAGCCCCCAGGGGGGACAGGGGACCTACGAGCAGTACTTC.

The CDR3 region has the DNA TGTGCCAGCAGCCAAGAGGTGAGGCCAGGGGGATTCTACAATGAGCAGTTCTTC. It specifies CASSQEVRPGGFYNEQFF. The chain uses TRBV14 and TRBJ2-1; 7 nucleotides align to TRBD1. V lost 0 bases to trimming and J lost 3 bases; unmatched junction nucleotides: 11. This CDR3 contains 18 residues. CDR1 is SGHDN, CDR2 FVKESK, per germline.

The V and J genes are TRBV28 and TRBJ1-6; a possible D gene is TRBD1 (6 bases). The CDR3 covers 15 residues. V lost 7 bases, J lost 7 bases, and 17 bases lay in between. The germline V gene encodes CDR1 MDHEN and CDR2 SYDVKM. The CDR3 sequence is CASTQAGAQNSPLHF. The CDR3 DNA reads as TGTGCCAGCACCCAGGCGGGGGCCCAAAATTCACCCCTCCACTTT.

This rearrangement joins TRBV19 to TRBJ2-2; weak D call: TRBD1 (5 bases). Germline loops: CDR1 LNHDA, CDR2 SQIVND (reference sequence). The CDR3 contains 13 residues. V lost 7 bases, J lost 3 bases, and 9 bases lay in between. CDR3 sequence (DNA): TGTGCCAGTATGGGGCAGGACACCGGGGAGCTGTTTTTT. Protein sequence: CASMGQDTGELFF.

The CDR3 sequence: CASNPIDGAGNTIYF. The CDR3 DNA is TGTGCCAGCAACCCTATTGATGGAGCTGGAAACACCATATATTTT. The chain carries TRBV28 and TRBJ1-3; D remains ambiguous. The CDR3 covers 15 residues. CDR1 is MDHEN and CDR2 is SYDVKM in the germline V gene. V lost 7 bases, J lost 2 bases, and 15 bases lay in between.